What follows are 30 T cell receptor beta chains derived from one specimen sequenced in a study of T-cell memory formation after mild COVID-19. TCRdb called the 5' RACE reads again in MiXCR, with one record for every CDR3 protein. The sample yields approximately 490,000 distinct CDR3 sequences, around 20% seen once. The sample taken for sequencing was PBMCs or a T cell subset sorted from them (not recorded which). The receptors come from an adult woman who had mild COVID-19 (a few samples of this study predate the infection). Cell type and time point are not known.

CDR3 region: CASSSGTGRANYGYTF. In DNA form, the CDR3 reads TGTGCCAGCAGTTCGGGGACAGGACGCGCTAACTATGGCTACACCTTC. V gene TRBV6-5 combines with J gene TRBJ1-2; the match to TRBD1 covers 8 bases. CDR1 is MNHEY, CDR2 SVGAGI, per germline. V lost 4 bases, J lost 0 bases, and 7 bases stayed unmatched. The CDR3 extends over 16 amino acids.

CDR3: CASSLDASEPQHF. The CDR3 region has the DNA TGTGCCAGCAGCTTAGACGCCTCGGAGCCCCAGCATTTT. The chain joins TRBV7-8 to TRBJ1-5; D ambiguous. The V gene's germline CDR1 is SGHVS and CDR2 FQNEAQ. This CDR3 contains 13 residues. V lost 1 base and J 8 bases, leaving 9 bases between the germline ends.

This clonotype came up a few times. The CDR3 DNA reads TGTGCCAGCAGTTGGCAGGGAGGGGATGAGCAGTTCTTC. This translates into CASSWQGGDEQFF. The V and J genes are TRBV12-3 or TRBV12-4 and TRBJ2-1, with 7 positions matching TRBD2. Germline trimming cut 4 bases from V and 8 bases from J; bases unmatched to any gene: 5. The CDR3 runs 13 residues.

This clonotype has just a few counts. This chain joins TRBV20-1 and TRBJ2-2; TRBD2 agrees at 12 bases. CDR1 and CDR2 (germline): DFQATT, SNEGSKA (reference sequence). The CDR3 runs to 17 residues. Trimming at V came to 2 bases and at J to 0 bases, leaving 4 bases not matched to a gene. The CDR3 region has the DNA TGCAGTGCTAGACCGGGACTAGCGGGCCCGAACACCGGGGAGCTGTTTTTT. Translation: CSARPGLAGPNTGELFF.

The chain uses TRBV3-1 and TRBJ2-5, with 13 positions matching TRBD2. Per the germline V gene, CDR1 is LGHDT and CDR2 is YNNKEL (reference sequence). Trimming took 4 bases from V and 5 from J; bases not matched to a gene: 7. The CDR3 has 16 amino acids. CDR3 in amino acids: CASSRRTSGRSETQYF. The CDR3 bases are TGTGCCAGCAGCCGGAGGACTAGCGGGAGATCGGAGACCCAGTACTTC.

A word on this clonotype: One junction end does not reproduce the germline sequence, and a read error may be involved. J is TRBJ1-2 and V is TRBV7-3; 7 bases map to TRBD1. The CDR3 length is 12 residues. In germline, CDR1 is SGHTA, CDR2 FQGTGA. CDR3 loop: CASAPGTAGVIF. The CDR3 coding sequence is TGTGCCAGCGCACCTGGGACAGCCGGCGTTATCTTC.

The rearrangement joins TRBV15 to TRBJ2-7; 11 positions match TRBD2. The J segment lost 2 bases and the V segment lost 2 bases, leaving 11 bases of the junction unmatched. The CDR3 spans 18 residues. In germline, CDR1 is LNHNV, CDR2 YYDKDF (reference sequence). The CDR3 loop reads CATSRPRGGTSGAYEQYF. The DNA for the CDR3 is TGTGCCACCAGCAGACCGCGGGGGGGGACTAGCGGAGCCTACGAGCAGTACTTC.

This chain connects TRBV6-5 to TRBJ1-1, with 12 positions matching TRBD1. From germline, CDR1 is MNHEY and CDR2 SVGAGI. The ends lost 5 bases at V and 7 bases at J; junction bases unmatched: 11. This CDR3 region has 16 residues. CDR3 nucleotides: TGTGCCAGCAGTCTAACCCGGGACAGGGGGCGTGATGAAGCTTTCTTT. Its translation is CASSLTRDRGRDEAFF.

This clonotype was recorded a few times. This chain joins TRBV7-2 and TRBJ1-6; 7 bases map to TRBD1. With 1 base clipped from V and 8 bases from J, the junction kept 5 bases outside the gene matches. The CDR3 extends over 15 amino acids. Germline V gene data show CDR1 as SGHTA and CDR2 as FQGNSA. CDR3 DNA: TGTGCCAGCAGCTTAGATCGGGACAGCTATTCACCCCTCCACTTT. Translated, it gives CASSLDRDSYSPLHF.

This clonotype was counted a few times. The CDR3, as DNA: TGTGCCAGCAGTTCCCAGGGGGCTTACGGCAATGAGCAGTTCTTC. Protein: CASSSQGAYGNEQFF. The chain combines TRBV12-3 or TRBV12-4 with TRBJ2-1; 8 bases match TRBD1. The CDR3 runs to 15 residues. Unmatched junction bases numbered 8, after V lost 4 bases and J lost 6 bases.

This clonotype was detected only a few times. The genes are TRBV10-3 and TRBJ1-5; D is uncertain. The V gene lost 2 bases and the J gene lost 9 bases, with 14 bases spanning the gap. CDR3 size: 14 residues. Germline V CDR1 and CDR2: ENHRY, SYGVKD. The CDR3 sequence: CAISEGPGPMPQHF. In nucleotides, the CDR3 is TGTGCCATCAGTGAGGGGCCGGGCCCCATGCCCCAGCATTTT.

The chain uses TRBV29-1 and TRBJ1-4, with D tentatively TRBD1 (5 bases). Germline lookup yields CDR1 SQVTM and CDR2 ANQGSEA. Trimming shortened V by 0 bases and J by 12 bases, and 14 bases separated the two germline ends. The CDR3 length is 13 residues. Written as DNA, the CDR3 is TGCAGCGTTGAAGATAGTTGGCGCAGGGAACTGTTTTTT. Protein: CSVEDSWRRELFF.

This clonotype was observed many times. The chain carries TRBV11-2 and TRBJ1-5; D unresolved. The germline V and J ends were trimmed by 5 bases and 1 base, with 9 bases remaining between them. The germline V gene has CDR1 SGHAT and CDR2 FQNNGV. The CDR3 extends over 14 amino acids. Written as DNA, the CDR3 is TGTGCCAGCAGCCCGAGCGGCAGCAATCAGCCCCAGCATTTT. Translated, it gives CASSPSGSNQPQHF.

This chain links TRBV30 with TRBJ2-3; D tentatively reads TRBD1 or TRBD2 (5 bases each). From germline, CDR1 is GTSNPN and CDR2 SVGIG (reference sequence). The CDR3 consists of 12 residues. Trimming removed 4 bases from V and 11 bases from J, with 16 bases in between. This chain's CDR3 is CAWTRGAREQYF. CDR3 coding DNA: TGTGCCTGGACCCGAGGGGCACGGGAGCAGTATTTT.

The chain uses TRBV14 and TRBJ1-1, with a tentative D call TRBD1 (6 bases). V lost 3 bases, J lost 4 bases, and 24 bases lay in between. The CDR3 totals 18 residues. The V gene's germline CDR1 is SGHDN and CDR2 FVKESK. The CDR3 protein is CASSHRGHTVSFSTEAFF. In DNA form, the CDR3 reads TGTGCCAGCAGCCATCGGGGACATACGGTTTCTTTTAGCACTGAAGCTTTCTTT.

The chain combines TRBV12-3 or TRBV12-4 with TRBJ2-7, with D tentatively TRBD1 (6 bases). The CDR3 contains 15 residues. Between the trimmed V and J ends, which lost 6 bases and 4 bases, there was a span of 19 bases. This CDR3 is CASSPRALGAYEQYF. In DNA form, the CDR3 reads TGTGCCAGCAGCCCTCGGGCCCTGGGGGCATACGAGCAGTACTTC.

For the CDR3, the DNA is TGTGCCAGCAGCCTTATGAGGGTAGGAGGCGAGCAGTACTTC. Amino acid sequence: CASSLMRVGGEQYF. V gene TRBV12-3 or TRBV12-4 combines with J gene TRBJ2-7; TRBD2 might be the D (5 bases). The length of the CDR3 is 14 residues. The V gene lost 6 bases and the J gene lost 6 bases, with 18 bases spanning the gap.

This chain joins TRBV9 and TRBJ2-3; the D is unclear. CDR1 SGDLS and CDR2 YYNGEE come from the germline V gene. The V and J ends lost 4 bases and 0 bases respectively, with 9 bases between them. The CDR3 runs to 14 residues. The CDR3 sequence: CASSPNYSTDTQYF. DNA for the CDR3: TGTGCCAGCAGCCCAAACTATAGCACAGATACGCAGTATTTT.

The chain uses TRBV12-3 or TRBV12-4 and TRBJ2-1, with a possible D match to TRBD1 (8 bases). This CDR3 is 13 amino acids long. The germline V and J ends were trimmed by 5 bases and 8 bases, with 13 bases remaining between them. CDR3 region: CASSVTGGDEQFF. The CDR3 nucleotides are TGTGCCAGCAGTGTTACAGGGGGGGATGAGCAGTTCTTC.

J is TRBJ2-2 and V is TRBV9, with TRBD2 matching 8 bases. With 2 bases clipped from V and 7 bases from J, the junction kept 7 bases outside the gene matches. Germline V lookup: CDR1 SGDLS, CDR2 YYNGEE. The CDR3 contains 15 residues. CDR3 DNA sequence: TGTGCCAGCAGCGTCAGACGGGAGGGCCTCGGGGAGCTGTTTTTT. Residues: CASSVRREGLGELFF. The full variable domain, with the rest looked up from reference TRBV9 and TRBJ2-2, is DSGVTQTPKHLITATGQRVTLRCSPRSGDLSVYWYQQSLDQGLQFLIQYYNGEERAKGNILERFSAQQFPDLHSELNLSSLELGDSALYFCASSVRREGLGELFFGEGSRLTVL.

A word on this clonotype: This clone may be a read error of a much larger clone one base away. The CDR3 DNA reads as TGTGCCAGCAGCTTTACATGCTCCTACAATGAGCAGTTCTTC. It yields the protein CASSFTCSYNEQFF. This rearrangement joins TRBV7-9 to TRBJ2-1, with unresolved D. The V and J ends lost 3 bases and 0 bases respectively, with 6 bases between them. The V gene's germline CDR1 is SEHNR and CDR2 FQNEAQ (reference sequence). This CDR3 spans 14 amino acids.

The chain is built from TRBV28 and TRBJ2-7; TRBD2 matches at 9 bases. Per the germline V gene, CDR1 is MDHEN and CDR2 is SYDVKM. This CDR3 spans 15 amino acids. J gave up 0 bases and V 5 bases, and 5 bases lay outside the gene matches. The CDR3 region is CASSPHSGSSYEQYF. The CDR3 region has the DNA TGTGCCAGCAGTCCCCATAGCGGGAGCTCCTACGAGCAGTACTTC.

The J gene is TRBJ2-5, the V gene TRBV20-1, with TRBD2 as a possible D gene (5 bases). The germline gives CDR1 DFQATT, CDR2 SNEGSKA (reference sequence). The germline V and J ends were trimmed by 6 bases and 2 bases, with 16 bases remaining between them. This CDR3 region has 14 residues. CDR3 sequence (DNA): TGCAGTGCCCGGATGAGGGCCCCACAAGAGACCCAGTACTTC. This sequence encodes CSARMRAPQETQYF.

The CDR3 DNA is TGTGCCAGCAGCTTAGTCGGTTTAGGGCTCGAGACCCAGTACTTC. As protein: CASSLVGLGLETQYF. The chain uses TRBV7-8 and TRBJ2-5; D ambiguous. Trimming took 1 base from V and 5 from J, leaving 14 bases between them. This CDR3 is built from 15 residues. Germline loops: CDR1 SGHVS, CDR2 FQNEAQ. Based on the CDR3 plus reference TRBV7-8 and TRBJ2-5, the full variable domain is GAGVSQSPRYKVAKRGQDVALRCDPISGHVSLFWYQQALGQGPEFLTYFQNEAQLDKSGLPSDRFFAERPEGSVSTLKIQRTQQEDSAVYLCASSLVGLGLETQYFGPGTRLLVL.

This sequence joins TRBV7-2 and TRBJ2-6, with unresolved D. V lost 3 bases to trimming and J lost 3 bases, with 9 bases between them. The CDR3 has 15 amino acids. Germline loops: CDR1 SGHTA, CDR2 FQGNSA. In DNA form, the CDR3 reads TGTGCCAGCAGCTTGTCGACACGTGGGGCCAACGTCCTGACTTTC. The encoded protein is CASSLSTRGANVLTF.

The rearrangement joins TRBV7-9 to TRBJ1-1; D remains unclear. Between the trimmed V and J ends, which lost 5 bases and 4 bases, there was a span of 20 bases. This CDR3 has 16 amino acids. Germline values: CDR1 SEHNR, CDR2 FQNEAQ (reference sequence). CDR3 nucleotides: TGTGCCAGCAGCCTAGGGCCTCCTGGTCGCGGCACTGAAGCTTTCTTT. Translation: CASSLGPPGRGTEAFF.

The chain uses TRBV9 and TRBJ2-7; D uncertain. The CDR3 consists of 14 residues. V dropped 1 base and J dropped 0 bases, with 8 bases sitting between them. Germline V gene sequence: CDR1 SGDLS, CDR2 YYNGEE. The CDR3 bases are TGTGCCAGCAGCGTATCAAGCAGCTCCTACGAGCAGTACTTC. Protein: CASSVSSSSYEQYF.

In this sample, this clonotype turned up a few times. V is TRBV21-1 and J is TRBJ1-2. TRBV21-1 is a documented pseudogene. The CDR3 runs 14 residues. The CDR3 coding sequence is TGTGCCAGCAGCAAATTTGGGAGGGGAGATGGCTACACCTTC. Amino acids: CASSKFGRGDGYTF.

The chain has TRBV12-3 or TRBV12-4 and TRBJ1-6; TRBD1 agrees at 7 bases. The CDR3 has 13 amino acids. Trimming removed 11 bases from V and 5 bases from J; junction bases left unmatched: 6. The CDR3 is CASRGTDNSPLHF. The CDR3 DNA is TGTGCCTCTAGAGGGACAGATAATTCACCCCTCCACTTT.

The CDR3 reads CASSQGAGGVNTQYF. In DNA, the CDR3 is TGTGCCAGCAGTCAAGGAGCGGGAGGAGTTAATACGCAGTATTTT. The chain recombines TRBV6-5 with TRBJ2-3; 9 positions agree with TRBD2. The trim removed 5 bases at V and 7 bases at J, leaving 10 bases unmatched. In germline, CDR1 is MNHEY, CDR2 SVGAGI. CDR3 length: 15 residues.